The 5 T cell receptor beta chains in this list originate from one sample, sequenced in a study of human T cells and chemical hapten exposure. In TCRdb, the RACE reads were re-called with MiXCR into one record per CDR3 protein. The sample consists of over 300,000 distinct CDR3 sequences, 4.5% to 5.5% of them appearing once. Time point indicated: pre-sensitization, week 0. Documented treatment: therapeutic diphenylcyclopropenone sensitization with weekly scalp DPC. The source material was whole blood, sampled in connection with sensitization to the hapten diphenylcyclopropenone (DPC). The receptors derive from a woman aged 45-65 years with alopecia areata. Some clones in this sample may be carry-over from other donors' samples.

This clonotype was counted between two and nine times. The chain links TRBV9 to TRBJ1-3, with D uncertain. Germline lookup yields CDR1 SGDLS and CDR2 YYNGEE. The V and J ends lost 6 bases and 0 bases respectively, with 10 bases between them. This CDR3 has 14 amino acids. The CDR3 nucleotides read TGTGCCAGCACCCATGGGGACTCTGGAAACACCATATATTTT. Translating it yields CASTHGDSGNTIYF.

This clonotype appeared a few times. The genes are TRBV29-1 and TRBJ2-3; 9 nucleotides align to TRBD1. In germline, CDR1 is SQVTM, CDR2 ANQGSEA. V lost 4 bases and J lost 0; bases outside the gene matches: 5. This CDR3 contains 15 residues. This CDR3 is CSVGTGQGSTDTQYF. CDR3 bases: TGCAGCGTTGGAACGGGACAGGGCAGCACAGATACGCAGTATTTT.

In this sample, this clonotype turned up many times. The rearrangement joins TRBV12-3 or TRBV12-4 to TRBJ1-2; no clear D. Trimming pared 6 bases from V and 3 bases from J, leaving 14 bases between. This CDR3 is 14 amino acids long. CDR3 nucleotide sequence: TGTGCCAGCAGGCCGCGCCCGCAGGACTATGGCTACACCTTC. This encodes CASRPRPQDYGYTF.

The V call is TRBV20-1, the J call TRBJ1-6; 7 positions agree with TRBD1. Per the germline V gene, CDR1 is DFQATT and CDR2 is SNEGSKA (reference sequence). V shed 4 bases, J shed 7 bases, and the junction held 13 bases outside the gene matches. The CDR3 is 16 amino acids. CDR3 coding DNA: TGCAGTGCTACTGGCCGTCCCGGGACAGTCAATTCACCCCTCCACTTT. The encoded protein is CSATGRPGTVNSPLHF.

This clonotype was counted ten times or more. This rearrangement joins TRBV12-3 or TRBV12-4 to TRBJ2-1; 7 bases align to TRBD2. V trimming: 3 bases; J trimming: 4 bases; junction bases outside the gene matches: 6. The CDR3 totals 15 residues. DNA of the CDR3: TGTGCCAGCAGTTTCACGGGACTACCTTACAATGAGCAGTTCTTC. It translates to CASSFTGLPYNEQFF.